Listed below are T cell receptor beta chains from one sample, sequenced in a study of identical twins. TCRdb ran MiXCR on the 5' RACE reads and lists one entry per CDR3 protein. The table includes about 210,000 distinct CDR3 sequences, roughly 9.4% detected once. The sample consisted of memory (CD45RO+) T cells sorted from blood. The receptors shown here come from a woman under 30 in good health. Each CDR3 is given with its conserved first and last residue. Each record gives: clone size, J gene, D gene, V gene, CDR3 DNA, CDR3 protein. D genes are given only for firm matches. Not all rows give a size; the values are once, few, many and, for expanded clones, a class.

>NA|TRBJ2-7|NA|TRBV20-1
TGCAGTGCTAGACGTAGGGGCACCTACGAGCAGTACTTC
CSARRRGTYEQYF
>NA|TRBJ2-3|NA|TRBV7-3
TGTGCCAGCAGTAGCGACCGGGGGTCGGATACGCAGTATTTT
CASSSDRGSDTQYF
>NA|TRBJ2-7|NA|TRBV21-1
TGTGCCAGCAGCAAAGAAGGGGACAGGGCGGGCTACGAGCAGTACTTC
CASSKEGDRAGYEQYF
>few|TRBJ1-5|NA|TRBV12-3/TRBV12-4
TGTGCCAGCAGAACAGGGAATCAGCCCCAGCATTTT
CASRTGNQPQHF
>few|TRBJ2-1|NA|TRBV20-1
TGCAGTGCTAGACGGGGCAATGAGCAGTTCTTC
CSARRGNEQFF
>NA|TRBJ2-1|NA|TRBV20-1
TGCAGTGCCTCACGCGGTCAGGACTACAATGAGCAGTTCTTC
CSASRGQDYNEQFF
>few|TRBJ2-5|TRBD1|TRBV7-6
TGTGCCAGCAGCCCTTGGACAGGTCAGGAAGAGACCCAGTACTTC
CASSPWTGQEETQYF
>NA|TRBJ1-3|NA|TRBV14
TGTGCCAGCAGCCAAGGGGTTGGAAACACCATATATTTT
CASSQGVGNTIYF
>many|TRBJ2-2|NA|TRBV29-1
TGCAGCGTTGCACAAACTAGCACCAGCACCGGGGAGCTGTTTTTT
CSVAQTSTSTGELFF
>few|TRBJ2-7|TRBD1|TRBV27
TGTGCCAGCAGCCTTTGGGACAGCCCCTACGAGCAGTACTTC
CASSLWDSPYEQYF
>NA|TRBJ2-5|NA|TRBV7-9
TGTGCCAGCAGTCGGAGTCAAGAGACCCAGTACTTC
CASSRSQETQYF
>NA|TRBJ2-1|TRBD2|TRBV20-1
TGCAGTGCTAGAGTTGAGACTAGCGGAAACAATGAGCAGTTCTTC
CSARVETSGNNEQFF
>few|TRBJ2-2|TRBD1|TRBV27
TGTGCCAGCAGACGACGTGAACAGGGGCTGACCGGGGAGCTGTTTTTT
CASRRREQGLTGELFF
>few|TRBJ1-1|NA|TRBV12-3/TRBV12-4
TGTGCCAGCAATACCCGGGACTTCCCGAACACTGAAGCTTTCTTT
CASNTRDFPNTEAFF
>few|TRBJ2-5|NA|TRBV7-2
TGTGCCAGCAGCGCAGACTTATTCTCTAAGGCCCAGTACTTC
CASSADLFSKAQYF
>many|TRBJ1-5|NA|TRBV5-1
TGCGCCAGCAGCGCTGAGGGAGATCAGCCCCAGCATTTT
CASSAEGDQPQHF
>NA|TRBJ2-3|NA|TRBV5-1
TGCGCCAGCAGCTCCCAACCCTGGCCAGATACGCAGTATTTT
CASSSQPWPDTQYF
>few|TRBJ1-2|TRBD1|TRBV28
TGTGCCAGCAGTCTAACCTGGACAGGGGAGGCCTATGGCTACACCTTC
CASSLTWTGEAYGYTF
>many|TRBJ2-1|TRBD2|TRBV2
TGTGCCAGCAGTGGACTAGCGGGGGGGTTCAGGAAGCAGTTCTTC
CASSGLAGGFRKQFF
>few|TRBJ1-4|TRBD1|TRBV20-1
TGCAGTGCCCCGGGACAGCCTAATGAAAAACTGTTTTTT
CSAPGQPNEKLFF
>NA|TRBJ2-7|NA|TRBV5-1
TGCGCCAGCAGCTTGGGGGGTATAACACGCGAGCAGTACTTC
CASSLGGITREQYF
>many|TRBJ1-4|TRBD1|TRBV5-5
TGTGCCAGCAGCCCTCGACAGGGCGGTACTAATGAAAAACTGTTTTTT
CASSPRQGGTNEKLFF
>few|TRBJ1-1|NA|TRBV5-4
TGTGCCAGCAGGTATCAGGGGAACACTGAAGCTTTCTTT
CASRYQGNTEAFF
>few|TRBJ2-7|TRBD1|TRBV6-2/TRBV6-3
TGTGCCAGCAGACGACAGGGGGCAGACGAGCAGTACTTC
CASRRQGADEQYF
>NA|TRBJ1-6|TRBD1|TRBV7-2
TGTGCCAGCAGTCCCGCTGACAGGGGTCCCCTCCACTTT
CASSPADRGPLHF
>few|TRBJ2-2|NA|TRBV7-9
TGTGCCAGCAGCGGTAGAGGGGCATCGAACACCGGGGAGCTGTTTTTT
CASSGRGASNTGELFF
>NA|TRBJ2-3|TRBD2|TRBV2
TGTGCCAGCAGTTCCTTTACTAGCGGGGCCTCAGATACGCAGTATTTT
CASSSFTSGASDTQYF
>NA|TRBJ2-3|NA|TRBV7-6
TGTGCCAGCAGCCCAATGAACGGGCCCACAGATACGCAGTATTTT
CASSPMNGPTDTQYF